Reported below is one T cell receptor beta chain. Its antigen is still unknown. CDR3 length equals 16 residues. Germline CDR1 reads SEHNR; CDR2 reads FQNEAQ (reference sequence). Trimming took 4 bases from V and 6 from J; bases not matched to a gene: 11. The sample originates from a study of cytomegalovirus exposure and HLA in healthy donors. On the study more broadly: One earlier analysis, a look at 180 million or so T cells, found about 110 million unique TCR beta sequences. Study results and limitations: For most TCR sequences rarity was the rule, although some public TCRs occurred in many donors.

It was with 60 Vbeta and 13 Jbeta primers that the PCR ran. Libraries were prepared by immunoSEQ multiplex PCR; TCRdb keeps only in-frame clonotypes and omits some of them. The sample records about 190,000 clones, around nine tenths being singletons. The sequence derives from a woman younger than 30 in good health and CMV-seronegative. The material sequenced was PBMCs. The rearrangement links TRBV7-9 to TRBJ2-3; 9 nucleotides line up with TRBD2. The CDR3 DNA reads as TGTGCCAGCAGCTCAACTAGCGGGTCTATCACTGATACGCAGTATTTT. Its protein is CASSSTSGSITDTQYF.